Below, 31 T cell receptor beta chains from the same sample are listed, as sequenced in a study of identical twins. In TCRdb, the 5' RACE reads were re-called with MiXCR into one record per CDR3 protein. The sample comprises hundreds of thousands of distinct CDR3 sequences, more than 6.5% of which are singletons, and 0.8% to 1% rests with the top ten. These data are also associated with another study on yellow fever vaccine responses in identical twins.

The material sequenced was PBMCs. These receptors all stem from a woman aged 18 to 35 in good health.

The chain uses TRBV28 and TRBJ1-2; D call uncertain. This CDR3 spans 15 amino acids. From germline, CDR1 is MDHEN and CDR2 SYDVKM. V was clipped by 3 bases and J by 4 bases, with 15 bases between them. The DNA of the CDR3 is TGTGCCAGCAGTTTTCCAACCGGAGTGAGCTATGGCTACACCTTC. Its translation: CASSFPTGVSYGYTF.

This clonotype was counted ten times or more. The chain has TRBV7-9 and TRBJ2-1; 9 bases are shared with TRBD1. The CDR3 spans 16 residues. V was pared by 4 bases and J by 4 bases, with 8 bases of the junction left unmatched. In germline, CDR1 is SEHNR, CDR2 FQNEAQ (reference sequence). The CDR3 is CASSSPWDREYNEQFF. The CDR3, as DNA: TGTGCCAGCAGCTCCCCCTGGGACAGGGAATACAATGAGCAGTTCTTC.

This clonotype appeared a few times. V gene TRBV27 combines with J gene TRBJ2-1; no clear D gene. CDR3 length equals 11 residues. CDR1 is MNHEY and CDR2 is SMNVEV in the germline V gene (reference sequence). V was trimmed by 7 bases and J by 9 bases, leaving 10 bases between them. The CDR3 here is CASTNRGEQFF. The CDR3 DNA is TGTGCCAGCACCAACAGAGGTGAGCAGTTCTTC.

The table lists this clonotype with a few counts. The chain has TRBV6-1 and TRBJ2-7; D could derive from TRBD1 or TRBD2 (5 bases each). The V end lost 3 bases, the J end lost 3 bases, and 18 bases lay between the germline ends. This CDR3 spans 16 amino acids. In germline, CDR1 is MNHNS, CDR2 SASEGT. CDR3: CASSDRVASRGYEQYF. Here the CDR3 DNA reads TGTGCCAGCAGTGATAGGGTAGCGAGTAGGGGCTACGAGCAGTACTTC.

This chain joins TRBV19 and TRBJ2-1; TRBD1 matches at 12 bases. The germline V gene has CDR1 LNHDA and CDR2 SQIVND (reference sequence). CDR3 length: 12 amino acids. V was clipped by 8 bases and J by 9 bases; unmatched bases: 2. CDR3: CASWGQGAEQFF. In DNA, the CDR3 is TGTGCCAGTTGGGGACAGGGGGCTGAGCAGTTCTTC.

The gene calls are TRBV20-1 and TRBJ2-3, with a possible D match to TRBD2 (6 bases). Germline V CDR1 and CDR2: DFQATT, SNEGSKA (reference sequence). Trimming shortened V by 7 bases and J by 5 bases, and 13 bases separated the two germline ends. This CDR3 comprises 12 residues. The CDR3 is CSGRGSGDTQYF. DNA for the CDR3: TGCAGTGGCCGGGGGAGCGGAGATACGCAGTATTTT.

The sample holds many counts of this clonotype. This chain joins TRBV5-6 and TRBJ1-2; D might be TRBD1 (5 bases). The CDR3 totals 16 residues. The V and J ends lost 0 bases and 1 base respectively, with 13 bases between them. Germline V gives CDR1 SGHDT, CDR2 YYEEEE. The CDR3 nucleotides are TGTGCCAGCAGCTTGGTGGGTGTCGACAGTAACTATGGCTACACCTTC. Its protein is CASSLVGVDSNYGYTF.

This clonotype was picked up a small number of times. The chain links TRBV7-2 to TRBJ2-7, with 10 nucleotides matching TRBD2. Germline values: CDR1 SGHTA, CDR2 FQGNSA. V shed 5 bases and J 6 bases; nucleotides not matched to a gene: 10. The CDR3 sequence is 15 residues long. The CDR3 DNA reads TGTGCCAGCAGCATGGGCGGACTAGCGGTGGGCGAGCAGTACTTC. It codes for CASSMGGLAVGEQYF.

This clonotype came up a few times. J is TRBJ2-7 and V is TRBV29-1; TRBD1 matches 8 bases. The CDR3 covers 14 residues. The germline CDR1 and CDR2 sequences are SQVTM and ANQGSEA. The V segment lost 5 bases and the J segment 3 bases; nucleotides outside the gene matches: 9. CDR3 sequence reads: CSVPIPGQDYEQYF. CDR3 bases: TGCAGCGTTCCGATTCCGGGACAGGACTACGAGCAGTACTTC.

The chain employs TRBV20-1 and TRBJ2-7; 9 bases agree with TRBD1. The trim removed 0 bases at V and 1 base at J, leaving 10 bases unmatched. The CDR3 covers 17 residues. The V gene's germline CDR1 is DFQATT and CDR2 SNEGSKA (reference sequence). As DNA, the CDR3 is TGCAGTGCTAGAGACGGAGACAGGGGGGGACTTTCCTACGAGCAGTACTTC. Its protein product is CSARDGDRGGLSYEQYF.

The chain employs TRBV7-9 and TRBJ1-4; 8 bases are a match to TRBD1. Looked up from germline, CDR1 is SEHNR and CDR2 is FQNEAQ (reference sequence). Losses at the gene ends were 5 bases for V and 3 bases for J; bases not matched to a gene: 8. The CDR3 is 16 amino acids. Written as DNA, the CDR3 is TGTGCCAGCAGCCCAGGGGGCAAGGGGTCTAATGAAAAACTGTTTTTT. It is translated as CASSPGGKGSNEKLFF.

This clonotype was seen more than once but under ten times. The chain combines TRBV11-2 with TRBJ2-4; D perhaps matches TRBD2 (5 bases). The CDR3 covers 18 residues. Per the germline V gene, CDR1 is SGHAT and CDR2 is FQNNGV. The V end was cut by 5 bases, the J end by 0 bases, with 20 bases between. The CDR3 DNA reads TGTGCCAGCAGCCACCAACTGCTAGGAGGCCTAGCCAAAAACATTCAGTACTTC. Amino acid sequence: CASSHQLLGGLAKNIQYF. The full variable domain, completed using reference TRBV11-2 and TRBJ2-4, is EAGVAQSPRYKIIEKRQSVAFWCNPISGHATLYWYQQILGQGPKLLIQFQNNGVVDDSQLPKDRFSAERLKGVDSTLKIQPAKLEDSAVYLCASSHQLLGGLAKNIQYFGAGTRLSVL.

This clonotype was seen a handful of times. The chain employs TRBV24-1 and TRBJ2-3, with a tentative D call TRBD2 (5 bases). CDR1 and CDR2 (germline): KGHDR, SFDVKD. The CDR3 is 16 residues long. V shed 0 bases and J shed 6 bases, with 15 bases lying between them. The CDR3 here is CATSDLSGAALDTQYF. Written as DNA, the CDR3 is TGTGCCACCAGTGATTTGAGCGGTGCGGCACTTGATACGCAGTATTTT.

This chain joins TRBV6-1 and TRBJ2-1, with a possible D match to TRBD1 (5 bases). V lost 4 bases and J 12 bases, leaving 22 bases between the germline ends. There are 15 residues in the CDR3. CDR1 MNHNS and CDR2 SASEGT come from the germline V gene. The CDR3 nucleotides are TGTGCCAGCAGTGGACAGCTAAGGGTAGGTGGTACGCAGTTCTTC. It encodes CASSGQLRVGGTQFF.

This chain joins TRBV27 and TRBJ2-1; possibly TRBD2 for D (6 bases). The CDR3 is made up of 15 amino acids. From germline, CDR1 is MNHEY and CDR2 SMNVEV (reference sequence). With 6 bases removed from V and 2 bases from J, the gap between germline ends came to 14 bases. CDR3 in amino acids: CASRDQLATYNEQFF. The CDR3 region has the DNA TGTGCCAGCAGAGATCAACTAGCTACCTACAATGAGCAGTTCTTC.

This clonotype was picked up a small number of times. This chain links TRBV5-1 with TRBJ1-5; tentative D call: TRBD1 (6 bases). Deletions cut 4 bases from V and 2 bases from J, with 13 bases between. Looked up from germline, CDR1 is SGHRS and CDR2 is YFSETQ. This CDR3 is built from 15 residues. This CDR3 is CASSITGMGNQPQHF. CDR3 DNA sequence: TGCGCCAGCAGCATTACAGGGATGGGCAATCAGCCCCAGCATTTT.

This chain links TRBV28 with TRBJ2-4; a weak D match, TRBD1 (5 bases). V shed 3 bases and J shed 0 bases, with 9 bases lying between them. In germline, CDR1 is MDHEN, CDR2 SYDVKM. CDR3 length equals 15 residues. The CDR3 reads CASSFLTAAKNIQYF. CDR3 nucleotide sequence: TGTGCCAGCAGTTTTTTGACAGCAGCCAAAAACATTCAGTACTTC.

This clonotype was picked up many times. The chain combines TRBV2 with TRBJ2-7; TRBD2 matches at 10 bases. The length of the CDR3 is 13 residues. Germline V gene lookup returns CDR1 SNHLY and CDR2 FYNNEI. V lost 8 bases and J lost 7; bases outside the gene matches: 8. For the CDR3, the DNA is TGTGCCAGCCAGGGGCTAGCGGGGGTTGAGCAGTACTTC. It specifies CASQGLAGVEQYF.

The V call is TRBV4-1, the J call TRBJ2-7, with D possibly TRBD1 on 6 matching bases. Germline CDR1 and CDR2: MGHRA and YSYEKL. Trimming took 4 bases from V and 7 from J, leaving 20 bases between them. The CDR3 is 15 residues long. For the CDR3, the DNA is TGCGCCAGCAGCCCGATAGCTAACAGGGAAAGTGAGCAGTACTTC. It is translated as CASSPIANRESEQYF.

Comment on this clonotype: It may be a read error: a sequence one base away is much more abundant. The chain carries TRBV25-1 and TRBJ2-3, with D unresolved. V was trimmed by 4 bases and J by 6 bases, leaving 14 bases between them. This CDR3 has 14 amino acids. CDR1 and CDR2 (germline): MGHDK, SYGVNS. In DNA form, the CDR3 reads TGTGCCAGCAGTGTAGGAACCCTAGGGGATACGCAGTATTTT. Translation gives CASSVGTLGDTQYF.

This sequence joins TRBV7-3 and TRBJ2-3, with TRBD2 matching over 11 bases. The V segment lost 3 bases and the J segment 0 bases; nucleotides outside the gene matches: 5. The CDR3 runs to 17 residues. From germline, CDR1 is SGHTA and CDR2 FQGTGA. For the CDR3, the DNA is TGTGCCAGCAGCTTTTCCAGACTAGCGGGGAGCACAGATACGCAGTATTTT. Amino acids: CASSFSRLAGSTDTQYF.

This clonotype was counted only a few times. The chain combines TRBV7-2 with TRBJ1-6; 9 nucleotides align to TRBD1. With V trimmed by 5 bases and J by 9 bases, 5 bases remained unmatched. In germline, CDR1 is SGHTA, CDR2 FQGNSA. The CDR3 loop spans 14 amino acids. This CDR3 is CASSPGTGTSPLHF. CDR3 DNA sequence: TGTGCCAGCAGCCCAGGGACAGGGACTTCACCCCTCCACTTT.

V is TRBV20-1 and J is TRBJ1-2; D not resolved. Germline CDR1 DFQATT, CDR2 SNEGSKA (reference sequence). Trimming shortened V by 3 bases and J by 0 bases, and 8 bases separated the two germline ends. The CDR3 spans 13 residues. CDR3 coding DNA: TGCAGTGCTAGTGCACCAGCTAACTATGGCTACACCTTC. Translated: CSASAPANYGYTF.

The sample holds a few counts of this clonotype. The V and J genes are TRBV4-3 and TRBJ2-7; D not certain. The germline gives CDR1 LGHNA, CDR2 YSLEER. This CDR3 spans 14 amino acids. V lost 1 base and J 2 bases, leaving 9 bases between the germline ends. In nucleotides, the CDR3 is TGCGCCAGCAGCCAAGGATGGGGAACCTACGAGCAGTACTTC. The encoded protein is CASSQGWGTYEQYF.

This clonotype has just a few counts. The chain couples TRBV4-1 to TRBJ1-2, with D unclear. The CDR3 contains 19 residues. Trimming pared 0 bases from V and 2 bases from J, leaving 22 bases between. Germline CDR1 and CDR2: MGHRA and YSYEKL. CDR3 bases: TGCGCCAGCAGCCAAGATCAGCAGGTCGTTAAGCCGGGAAACTATGGCTACACCTTC. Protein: CASSQDQQVVKPGNYGYTF.

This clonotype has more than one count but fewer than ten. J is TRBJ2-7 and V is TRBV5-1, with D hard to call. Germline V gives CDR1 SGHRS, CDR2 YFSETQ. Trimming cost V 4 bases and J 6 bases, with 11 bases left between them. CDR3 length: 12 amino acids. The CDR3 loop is CASSRPFSEQYF. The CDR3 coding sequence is TGCGCCAGCAGCAGGCCTTTTAGCGAGCAGTACTTC.

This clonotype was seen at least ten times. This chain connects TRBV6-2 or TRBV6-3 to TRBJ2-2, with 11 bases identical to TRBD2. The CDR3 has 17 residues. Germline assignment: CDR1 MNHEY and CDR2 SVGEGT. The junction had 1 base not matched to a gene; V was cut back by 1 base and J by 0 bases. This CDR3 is CASSYLAGGPNTGELFF. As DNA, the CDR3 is TGTGCCAGCAGTTACTTAGCGGGAGGGCCGAACACCGGGGAGCTGTTTTTT.

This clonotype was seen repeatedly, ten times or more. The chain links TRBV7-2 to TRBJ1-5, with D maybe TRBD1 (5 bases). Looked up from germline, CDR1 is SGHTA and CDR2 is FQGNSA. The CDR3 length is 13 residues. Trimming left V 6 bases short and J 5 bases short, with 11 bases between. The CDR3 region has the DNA TGTGCCAGCAGTCTACGGGGGGATCAGCCCCAGCATTTT. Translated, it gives CASSLRGDQPQHF.

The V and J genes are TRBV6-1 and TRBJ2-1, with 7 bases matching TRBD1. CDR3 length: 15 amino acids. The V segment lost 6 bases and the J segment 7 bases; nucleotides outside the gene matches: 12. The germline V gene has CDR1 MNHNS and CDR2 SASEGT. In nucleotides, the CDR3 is TGTGCCAGCAGAAACAGGGGCGACCCGAAAAATGAGCAGTTCTTC. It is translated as CASRNRGDPKNEQFF.

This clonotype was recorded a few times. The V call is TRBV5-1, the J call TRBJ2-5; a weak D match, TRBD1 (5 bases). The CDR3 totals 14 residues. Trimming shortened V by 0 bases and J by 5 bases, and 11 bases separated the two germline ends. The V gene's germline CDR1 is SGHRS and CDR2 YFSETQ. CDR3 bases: TGCGCCAGCAGCTTGGCCTCAGGGTTGGAGACCCAGTACTTC. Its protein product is CASSLASGLETQYF. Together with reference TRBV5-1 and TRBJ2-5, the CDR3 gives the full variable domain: KAGVTQTPRYLIKTRGQQVTLSCSPISGHRSVSWYQQTPGQGLQFLFEYFSETQRNKGNFPGRFSGRQFSNSRSEMNVSTLELGDSALYLCASSLASGLETQYFGPGTRLLVL.

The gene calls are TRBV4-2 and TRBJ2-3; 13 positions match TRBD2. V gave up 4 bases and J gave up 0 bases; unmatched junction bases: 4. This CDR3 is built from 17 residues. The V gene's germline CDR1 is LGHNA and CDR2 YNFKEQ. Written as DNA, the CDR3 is TGTGCCAGCAGCCCCGGACTAGCGGGGGCTAGCACAGATACGCAGTATTTT. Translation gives CASSPGLAGASTDTQYF.